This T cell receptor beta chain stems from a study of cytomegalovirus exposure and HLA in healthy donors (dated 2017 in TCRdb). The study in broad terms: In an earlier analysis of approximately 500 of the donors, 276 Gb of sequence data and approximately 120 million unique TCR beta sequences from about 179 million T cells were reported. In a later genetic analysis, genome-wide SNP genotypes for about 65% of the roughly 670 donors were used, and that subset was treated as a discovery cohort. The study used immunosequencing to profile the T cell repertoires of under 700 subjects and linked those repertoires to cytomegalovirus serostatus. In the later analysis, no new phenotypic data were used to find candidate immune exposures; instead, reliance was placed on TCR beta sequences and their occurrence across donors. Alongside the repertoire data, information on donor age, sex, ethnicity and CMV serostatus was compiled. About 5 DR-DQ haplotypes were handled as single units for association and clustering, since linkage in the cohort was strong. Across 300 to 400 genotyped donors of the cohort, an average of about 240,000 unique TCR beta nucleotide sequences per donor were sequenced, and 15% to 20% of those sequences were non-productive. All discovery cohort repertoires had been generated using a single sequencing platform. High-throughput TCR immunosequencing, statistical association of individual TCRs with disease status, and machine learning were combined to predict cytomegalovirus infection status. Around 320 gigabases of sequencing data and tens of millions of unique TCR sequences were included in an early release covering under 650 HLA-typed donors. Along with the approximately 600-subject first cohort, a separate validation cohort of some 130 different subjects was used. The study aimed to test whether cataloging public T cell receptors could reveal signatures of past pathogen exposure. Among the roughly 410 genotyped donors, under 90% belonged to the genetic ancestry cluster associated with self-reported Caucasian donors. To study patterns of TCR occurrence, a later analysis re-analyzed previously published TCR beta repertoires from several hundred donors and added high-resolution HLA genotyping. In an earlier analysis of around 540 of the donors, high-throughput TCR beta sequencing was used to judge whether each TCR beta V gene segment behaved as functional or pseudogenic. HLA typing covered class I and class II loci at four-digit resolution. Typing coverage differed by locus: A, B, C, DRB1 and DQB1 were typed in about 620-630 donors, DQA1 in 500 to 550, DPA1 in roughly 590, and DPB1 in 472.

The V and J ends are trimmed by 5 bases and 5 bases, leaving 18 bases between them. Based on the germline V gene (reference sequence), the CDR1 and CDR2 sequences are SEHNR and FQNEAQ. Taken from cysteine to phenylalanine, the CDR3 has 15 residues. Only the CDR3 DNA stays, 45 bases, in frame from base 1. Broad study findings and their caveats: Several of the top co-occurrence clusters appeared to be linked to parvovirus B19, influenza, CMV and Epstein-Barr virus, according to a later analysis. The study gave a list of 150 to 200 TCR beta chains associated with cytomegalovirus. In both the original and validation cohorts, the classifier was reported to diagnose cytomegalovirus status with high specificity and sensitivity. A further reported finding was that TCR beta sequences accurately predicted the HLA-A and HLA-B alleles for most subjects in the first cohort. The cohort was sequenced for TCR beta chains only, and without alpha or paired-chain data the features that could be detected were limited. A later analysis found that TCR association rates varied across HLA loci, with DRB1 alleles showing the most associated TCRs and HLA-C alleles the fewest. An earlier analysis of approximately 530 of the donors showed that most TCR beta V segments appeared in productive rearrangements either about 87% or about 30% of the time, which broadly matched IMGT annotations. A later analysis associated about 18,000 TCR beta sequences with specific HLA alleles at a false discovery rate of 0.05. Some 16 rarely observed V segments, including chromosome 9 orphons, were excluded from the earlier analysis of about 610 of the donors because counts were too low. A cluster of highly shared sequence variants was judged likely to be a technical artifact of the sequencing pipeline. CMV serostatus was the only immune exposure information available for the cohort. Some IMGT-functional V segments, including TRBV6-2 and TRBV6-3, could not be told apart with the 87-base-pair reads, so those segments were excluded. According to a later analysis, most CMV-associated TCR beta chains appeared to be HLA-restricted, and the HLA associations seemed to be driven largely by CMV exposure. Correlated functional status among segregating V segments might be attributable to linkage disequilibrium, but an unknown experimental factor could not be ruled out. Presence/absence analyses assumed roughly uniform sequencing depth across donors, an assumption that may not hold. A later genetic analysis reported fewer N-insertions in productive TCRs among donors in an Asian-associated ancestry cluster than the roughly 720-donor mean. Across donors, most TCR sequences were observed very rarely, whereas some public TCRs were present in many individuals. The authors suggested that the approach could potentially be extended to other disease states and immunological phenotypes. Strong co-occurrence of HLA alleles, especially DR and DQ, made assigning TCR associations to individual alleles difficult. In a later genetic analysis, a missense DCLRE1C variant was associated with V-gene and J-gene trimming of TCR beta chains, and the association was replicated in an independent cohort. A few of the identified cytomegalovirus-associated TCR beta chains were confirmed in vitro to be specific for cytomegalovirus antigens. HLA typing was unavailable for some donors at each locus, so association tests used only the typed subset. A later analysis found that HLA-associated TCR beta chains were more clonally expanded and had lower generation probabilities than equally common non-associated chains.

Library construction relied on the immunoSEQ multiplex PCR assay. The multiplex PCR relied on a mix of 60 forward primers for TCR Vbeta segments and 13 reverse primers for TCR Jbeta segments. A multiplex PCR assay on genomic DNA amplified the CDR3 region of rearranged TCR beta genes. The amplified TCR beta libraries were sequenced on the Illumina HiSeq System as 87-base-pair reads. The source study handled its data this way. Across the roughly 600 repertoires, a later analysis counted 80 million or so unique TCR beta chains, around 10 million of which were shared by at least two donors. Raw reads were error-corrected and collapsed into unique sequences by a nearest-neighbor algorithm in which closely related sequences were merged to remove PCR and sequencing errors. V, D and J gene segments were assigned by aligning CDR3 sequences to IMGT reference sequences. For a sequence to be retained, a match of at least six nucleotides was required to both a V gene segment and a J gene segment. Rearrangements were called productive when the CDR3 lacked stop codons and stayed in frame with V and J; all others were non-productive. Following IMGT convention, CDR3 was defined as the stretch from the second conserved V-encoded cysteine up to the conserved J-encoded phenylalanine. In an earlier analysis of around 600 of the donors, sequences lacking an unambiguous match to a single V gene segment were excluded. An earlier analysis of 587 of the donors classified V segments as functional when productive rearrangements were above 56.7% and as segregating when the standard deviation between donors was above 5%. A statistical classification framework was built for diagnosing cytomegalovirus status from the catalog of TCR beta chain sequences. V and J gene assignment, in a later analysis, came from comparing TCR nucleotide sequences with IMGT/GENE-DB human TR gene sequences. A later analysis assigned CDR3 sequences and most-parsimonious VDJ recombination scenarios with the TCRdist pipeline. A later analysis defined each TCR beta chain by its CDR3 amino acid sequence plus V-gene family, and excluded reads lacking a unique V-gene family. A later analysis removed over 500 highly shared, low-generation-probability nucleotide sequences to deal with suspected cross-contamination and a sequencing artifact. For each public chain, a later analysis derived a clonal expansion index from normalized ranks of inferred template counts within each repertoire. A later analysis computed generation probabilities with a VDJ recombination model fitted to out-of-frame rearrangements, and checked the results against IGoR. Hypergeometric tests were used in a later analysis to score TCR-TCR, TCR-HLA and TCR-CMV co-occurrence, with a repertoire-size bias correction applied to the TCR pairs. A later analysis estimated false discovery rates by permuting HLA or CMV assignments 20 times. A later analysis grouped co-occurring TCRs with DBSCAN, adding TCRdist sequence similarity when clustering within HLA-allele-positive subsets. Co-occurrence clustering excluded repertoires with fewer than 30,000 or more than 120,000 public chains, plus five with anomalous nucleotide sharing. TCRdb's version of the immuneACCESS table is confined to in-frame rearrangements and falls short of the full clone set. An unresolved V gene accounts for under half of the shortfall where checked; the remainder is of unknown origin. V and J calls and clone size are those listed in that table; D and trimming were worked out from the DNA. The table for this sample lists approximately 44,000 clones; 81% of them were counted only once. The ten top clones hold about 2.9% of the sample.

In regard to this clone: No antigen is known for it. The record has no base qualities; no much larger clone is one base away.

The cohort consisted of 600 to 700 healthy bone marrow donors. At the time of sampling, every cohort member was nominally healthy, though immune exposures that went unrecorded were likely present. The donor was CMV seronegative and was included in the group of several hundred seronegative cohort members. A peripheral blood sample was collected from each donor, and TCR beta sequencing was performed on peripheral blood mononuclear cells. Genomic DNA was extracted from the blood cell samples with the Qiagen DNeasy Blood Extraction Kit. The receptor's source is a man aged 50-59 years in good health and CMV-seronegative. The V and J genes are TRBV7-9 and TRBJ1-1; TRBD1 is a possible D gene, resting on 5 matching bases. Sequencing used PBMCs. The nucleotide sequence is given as TGTGCCAGCAGCCCCGGGGGAGGGGTTGGGACTGAAGCTTTCTTT. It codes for CASSPGGGVGTEAFF.